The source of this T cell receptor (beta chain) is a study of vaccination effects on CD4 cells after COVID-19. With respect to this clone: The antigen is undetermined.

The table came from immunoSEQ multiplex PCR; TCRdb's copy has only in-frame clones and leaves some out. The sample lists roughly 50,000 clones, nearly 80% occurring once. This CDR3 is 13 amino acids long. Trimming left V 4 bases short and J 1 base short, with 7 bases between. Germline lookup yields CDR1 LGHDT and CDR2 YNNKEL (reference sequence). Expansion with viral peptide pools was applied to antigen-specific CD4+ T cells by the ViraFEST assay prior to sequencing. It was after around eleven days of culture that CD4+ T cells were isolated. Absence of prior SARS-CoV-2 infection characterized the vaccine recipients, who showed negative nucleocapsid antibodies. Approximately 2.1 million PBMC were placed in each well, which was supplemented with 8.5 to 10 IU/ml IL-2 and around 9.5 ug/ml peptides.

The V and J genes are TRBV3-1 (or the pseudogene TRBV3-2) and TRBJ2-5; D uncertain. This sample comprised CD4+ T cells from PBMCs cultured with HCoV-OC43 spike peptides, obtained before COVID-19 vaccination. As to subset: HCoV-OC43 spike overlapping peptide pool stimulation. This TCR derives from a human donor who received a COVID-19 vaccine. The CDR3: CASSPYIQETQYF. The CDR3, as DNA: TGTGCCAGCAGCCCCTATATCCAAGAGACCCAGTACTTC.